Below, 16 T cell receptor beta chains from the same sample are listed, as sequenced in a study of Ad26.COV2.S vaccination and SARS-CoV-2 variants. Data came from immunoSEQ multiplex PCR; TCRdb stores just in-frame clones and leaves some out. The sample carries roughly 700,000 clones, roughly 90% recorded once. Noted treatment: roughly 19 received Ad26.COV2.S at low or high dose, single or two shots; 5 received placebo; per-sample allocation not given. Sample collection was performed on day 63 after the first vaccine or placebo injection. Specimen: peripheral blood, collected in a trial of Ad26.COV2.S vaccine versus placebo. The receptors stem from a person aged 18 to 65 who received the Ad26.COV2.S COVID-19 vaccine or a placebo.

The chain is built from TRBV30 and TRBJ1-2; no definite D call. The CDR3 covers 14 residues. V was trimmed by 0 bases and J by 0 bases, leaving 8 bases between them. Germline V CDR1 and CDR2: GTSNPN, SVGIG (reference sequence). CDR3 amino acids: CAWSVRFTNYGYTF. The CDR3 region has the DNA TGTGCCTGGAGTGTACGGTTCACTAACTATGGCTACACCTTC.

V gene TRBV27 combines with J gene TRBJ2-7; TRBD1 or TRBD2 may be the D gene (5 bases each). V was pared by 1 base and J by 2 bases, with 9 bases between. Germline V lookup: CDR1 MNHEY, CDR2 SMNVEV (reference sequence). The CDR3 is made up of 14 amino acids. The CDR3 sequence: CASSLWDGAYEQYF. The CDR3 region has the DNA TGTGCCAGCAGTTTATGGGACGGCGCCTACGAGCAGTACTTC.

The chain joins TRBV7-9 to TRBJ2-7; either TRBD1 or TRBD2 may supply D (5 bases each). The CDR3 sequence is 14 residues long. The germline V gene encodes CDR1 SEHNR and CDR2 FQNEAQ (reference sequence). V gave up 3 bases and J gave up 7 bases, with 16 bases separating them. CDR3 protein: CASSFDRGVGEQYF. The CDR3 DNA reads TGTGCCAGCAGCTTCGATAGAGGGGTGGGGGAGCAGTACTTC.

CDR3 DNA sequence: TGTGCCAGCACCTCGCGCACTGAAGCTTTCTTT. Residues: CASTSRTEAFF. The V call is TRBV6-6, the J call TRBJ1-1; D is undetermined. The CDR3 is 11 amino acids. Germline lookup yields CDR1 MNHNY and CDR2 SVGAGI (reference sequence). V was clipped by 7 bases and J by 4 bases, with 7 bases between them.

This clone was observed a few times. The chain couples TRBV27 to TRBJ1-2; D may be TRBD1 (6 bases). This CDR3 spans 12 amino acids. With 4 bases removed from V and 7 bases from J, the gap between germline ends came to 10 bases. Per the germline V gene, CDR1 is MNHEY and CDR2 is SMNVEV (reference sequence). The CDR3 DNA sequence: TGTGCCAGCAGTTCACAGGGTGGTGGCTACACCTTC. Translated, it gives CASSSQGGGYTF.

The chain recombines TRBV19 with TRBJ2-5; possibly TRBD1 for D (6 bases). V was shortened by 7 bases and J by 4 bases, with 7 bases between the two germline ends. The germline V gene has CDR1 LNHDA and CDR2 SQIVND (reference sequence). The CDR3 spans 11 residues. In nucleotides, the CDR3 is TGTGCCAGTAAAGGGGGAGAGACCCAGTACTTC. It is translated as CASKGGETQYF.

The chain is built from TRBV19 and TRBJ2-5; no clear D. Trimming removed 10 bases from V and 4 bases from J, with 16 bases in between. This CDR3 comprises 13 residues. The germline V gene encodes CDR1 LNHDA and CDR2 SQIVND (reference sequence). The DNA of the CDR3 is TGTGCCACCAGACCGTCCTCAGGAGAGACCCAGTACTTC. It specifies CATRPSSGETQYF.

The chain links TRBV27 to TRBJ1-2; 8 bases fit TRBD1. The CDR3 sequence is 18 residues long. Germline CDR1 is MNHEY and CDR2 is SMNVEV (reference sequence). After removal of 2 bases from V and 4 bases from J, the junction contained 15 bases not matched to a gene. CDR3 region: CASSLLVGQGVEGYGYTF. The CDR3 coding sequence is TGTGCCAGCAGTTTACTTGTCGGACAGGGTGTAGAGGGCTATGGCTACACCTTC.

In regard to this clone: Other DNA sequences from this sample encode an identical CDR3 as well. The genes are TRBV19 and TRBJ1-3; the D is unclear. Trimming left V 1 base short and J 4 bases short, with 8 bases between. In germline, CDR1 is LNHDA, CDR2 SQIVND (reference sequence). CDR3 length: 14 residues. CDR3 coding DNA: TGTGCCAGTAGTATAGGAGGGTCCGGAAACACCATATATTTT. Residues: CASSIGGSGNTIYF.

The chain links TRBV7-9 to TRBJ1-4, with 9 bases fitting TRBD1. V lost 7 bases to trimming and J lost 8 bases; unmatched junction nucleotides: 8. The CDR3 totals 14 residues. Germline lookup yields CDR1 SEHNR and CDR2 FQNEAQ (reference sequence). CDR3 in amino acids: CASIKTGGGEKLFF. In DNA, the CDR3 is TGTGCCAGCATCAAGACAGGGGGAGGAGAAAAACTGTTTTTT.

In regard to this clone: This same CDR3 is encoded by further DNA sequences in the sample. The chain couples TRBV5-4 to TRBJ1-2; possible D gene TRBD1, 6 bases. The V gene's germline CDR1 is SGHNT and CDR2 YYREEE (reference sequence). V lost 4 bases and J 4 bases, leaving 8 bases between the germline ends. The CDR3 covers 12 residues. The CDR3, as DNA: TGTGCCAGCAGCACGGACAGCTATGGCTACACCTTC. Its protein is CASSTDSYGYTF.

V and J are TRBV18 and TRBJ2-7; D might be TRBD1 (6 bases). This CDR3 has 15 residues. Trimming cost V 1 base and J 5 bases, with 15 bases left between them. Looked up from germline, CDR1 is KGHSH and CDR2 is LQKENI. The DNA for the CDR3 is TGTGCCAGCTCACCACTTCCACAGGGTACTCACGAGCAGTACTTC. Amino acid sequence: CASSPLPQGTHEQYF.

The chain carries TRBV13 and TRBJ1-3; D uncertain. The CDR3 loop spans 15 amino acids. The germline V gene has CDR1 PRHDT and CDR2 FYEKMQ (reference sequence). Trimming shortened V by 1 base and J by 10 bases, and 17 bases separated the two germline ends. Here the CDR3 reads CASSLAASLGSTIYF. For the CDR3, the DNA is TGTGCCAGCAGCTTAGCGGCGTCCCTGGGGTCTACCATATATTTT.

The rearrangement uses TRBV5-1 and TRBJ2-3, with 8 positions matching TRBD1. This CDR3 is built from 14 residues. J was trimmed by 4 bases and V by 4 bases; bases with no gene match: 5. The germline gives CDR1 SGHRS, CDR2 YFSETQ. CDR3: CASSPGQGPDTQYF. DNA for the CDR3: TGCGCCAGCAGCCCCGGACAGGGACCAGATACGCAGTATTTT.

V usage is TRBV19 and J usage is TRBJ1-1; 8 nucleotides line up with TRBD1. The CDR3 contains 15 residues. V gave up 1 base and J gave up 5 bases; unmatched junction bases: 6. Per the germline V gene, CDR1 is LNHDA and CDR2 is SQIVND (reference sequence). The CDR3 loop is CASSIGQGLGTEAFF. DNA for the CDR3: TGTGCCAGTAGTATAGGACAGGGGCTAGGGACTGAAGCTTTCTTT.

The chain recombines TRBV30 with TRBJ1-6; D is uncertain. The CDR3 has 13 amino acids. Trimming left V 2 bases short and J 11 bases short, with 13 bases between. Germline V gene data show CDR1 as GTSNPN and CDR2 as SVGIG (reference sequence). CDR3 protein: CAWSFLTKAPLHF. Written as DNA, the CDR3 is TGTGCCTGGAGTTTCCTCACGAAGGCACCCCTCCACTTT. Complete variable domain (other parts from reference TRBV30 and TRBJ1-6): SQTIHQWPATLVQPVGSPLSLECTVEGTSNPNLYWYRQAAGRGLQLLFYSVGIGQISSEVPQNLSASRPQDRQFILSSKKLLLSDSGFYLCAWSFLTKAPLHFGNGTRLTVT.